This T cell receptor beta chain emerged from a study of CD8 T cells in Susac syndrome. Looking at the study overall: Each patient with Susac syndrome, at the time of blood draw, was therapy-naive, on corticosteroids, or on intravenous immunoglobulin alone.

Patients with Susac syndrome met diagnostic criteria defined recently for definite or probable disease. Germline loops: CDR1 LNHNV, CDR2 YYDKDF (reference sequence). The CDR3 totals 13 residues. The junction had 6 bases not matched to a gene; V was cut back by 5 bases and J by 7 bases. RNA in amounts of roughly 0.5 to 1 ug was reverse transcribed with random hexamers. TCRdb called the immunoSEQ multiplex PCR reads again in MiXCR, with one record for every CDR3 protein. Of roughly 250,000 distinct CDR3 sequences listed, approximately 95% are singletons. This chain connects TRBV15 to TRBJ1-2; 8 bases agree with TRBD1. The receptor was derived from a human donor with Susac syndrome. Material for sequencing was CD4+ T cells from PBMCs. The CDR3 loop reads CATSPGGTSGYTF. The CDR3 DNA is TGTGCCACCAGCCCAGGGGGCACCTCTGGCTACACCTTC.